This is a list of T cell receptor beta chains from one sample in a study of T-cell memory formation after mild COVID-19. TCRdb fed the 5' RACE reads into MiXCR, producing one record per CDR3 protein. The sample lists 300,000 to 400,000 distinct CDR3 sequences; over 25% were seen once. Sequenced: PBMCs or a T cell subset sorted from them (not recorded which). Receptor source: an adult woman who had mild COVID-19 (a few samples of this study predate the infection). Cell type and time point are not known. The CDR3 runs from the conserved cysteine through the conserved F or W. D genes are given only for firm matches. Size tells how often a clone was seen (once, few, many) or the class of an expanded clone, and some rows leave it out.

v_call	d_call	clone_size	j_call	cdr3_nt	cdr3_aa
TRBV2	NA	NA	TRBJ2-7	TGTGCCAGCAGTGGGACACTTCGCTCCTACGAGCAGTACTTC	CASSGTLRSYEQYF
TRBV5-1	TRBD1	few	TRBJ1-2	TGCGCCAGCAGCAGAAAATCAGGGGGCGCCTATGGCTACACCTTC	CASSRKSGGAYGYTF
TRBV18	NA	NA	TRBJ2-5	TGTGCCAGCTCACCACCCCTAAAACAAGAGACCCAGTACTTC	CASSPPLKQETQYF
TRBV7-7	NA	NA	TRBJ2-5	TGTGCTAGCAGCTTTTCCCCACAAGCCCAAGAGACCCAGTACTTC	CASSFSPQAQETQYF
TRBV15	NA	once	TRBJ2-1	TGTGCCACCAGCAGAGATCTAGGGGCCTACAATGAGCAGTTCTTC	CATSRDLGAYNEQFF
TRBV7-2	NA	many	TRBJ1-1	TGTGCCAGCAGCTTAGAACCGAGCAGGCGGCATATCGGTTTCTTT	CASSLEPSRRHIGFF
TRBV6-5	NA	few	TRBJ2-2	TGTGCCAGCAGTTACGGTGACAGGAACACCGGGGAGCTGTTTTTT	CASSYGDRNTGELFF
TRBV4-3	TRBD2	NA	TRBJ2-1	TGCGCCAGCAGCCAGGCTATTGGGGCTAGCGGGATCAATGAGCAGTTCTTC	CASSQAIGASGINEQFF
TRBV5-1	NA	few	TRBJ2-5	TGCGCCAGCAGCGGAGGGATCGTGGAGACCCAGTACTTC	CASSGGIVETQYF
TRBV20-1	NA	few	TRBJ2-5	TGCAGTGCTATCGAGTACCTACAAGAGACCCAGTACTTC	CSAIEYLQETQYF
TRBV27	NA	NA	TRBJ1-2	TGTGCCAGCAGGGCAGGACCGAACTATGGCTACACCTTC	CASRAGPNYGYTF
TRBV4-3	TRBD1	NA	TRBJ2-5	TGCGCCAGCAGCCAAGGGACTTACGGGACAGGGGTTCGAGAGACCCAGTACTTC	CASSQGTYGTGVRETQYF
TRBV5-1	TRBD1	NA	TRBJ2-7	TGCGCCAGCAGCTTGAGACAGGGTGACGGCGAGCAGTACTTC	CASSLRQGDGEQYF
TRBV28	TRBD1	NA	TRBJ2-7	TGTGCCAGCACCTCGGACAGGGGGCGGGACGAGCAGTACTTC	CASTSDRGRDEQYF
TRBV7-9	TRBD1	NA	TRBJ1-2	TGTGCCAGCAGCTCCCCAGGGGGAATTGGCTACACCTTC	CASSSPGGIGYTF
TRBV12-3/TRBV12-4	NA	NA	TRBJ1-6	TGTGCCAGCAGTCGGACGGCCTCCTATAATTCACCCCTCCACTTT	CASSRTASYNSPLHF
TRBV29-1	NA	NA	TRBJ2-3	TGCAGCGCCTCCGACGGGGGACTCAATACGCAGTATTTT	CSASDGGLNTQYF
TRBV6-2/TRBV6-3	NA	NA	TRBJ2-5	TGTGCCAGCAGTTACTCGACCTCGACATATGACCAAGAGACCCAGTACTTC	CASSYSTSTYDQETQYF
TRBV5-1	NA	few	TRBJ1-1	TGCGCCAGCAGCCTCCCCCCGGTGGCTGATTCTGAAGCTTTCTTT	CASSLPPVADSEAFF
TRBV20-1	TRBD2	NA	TRBJ2-5	TGCAGTGCTAGACGGATGGGGGTAGCGGGGCTCCAAGAGACCCAGTACTTC	CSARRMGVAGLQETQYF
TRBV2	TRBD1	few	TRBJ1-1	TGTGCCAGCAGTCGAACAGGGGGAACTGAAGCTTTCTTT	CASSRTGGTEAFF
TRBV6-2/TRBV6-3	NA	few	TRBJ1-1	TGTGCCAGCAGTTACGTCGAGAGAGGGTTAAACACTGAAGCTTTCTTT	CASSYVERGLNTEAFF
TRBV11-2	NA	NA	TRBJ2-2	TGTGCCAGCAGCTTACCTGGTACGACCAACACCGGGGAGCTGTTTTTT	CASSLPGTTNTGELFF
TRBV7-3	NA	few	TRBJ2-1	TGTGCCAGCAGCCTGGAATCCCACAATGAGCAGTTCTTC	CASSLESHNEQFF
TRBV20-1	NA	NA	TRBJ2-7	TGCAGTGCGAGCTCTCCTGTCTCCTACGAGCAGTACTTC	CSASSPVSYEQYF
TRBV20-1	NA	many	TRBJ1-5	TGCAGTGCTAGAGATTCGGCAGGGACTCAGCCCCAGCATTTT	CSARDSAGTQPQHF
TRBV11-2	TRBD1	many	TRBJ1-1	TGTGCCAGCAGCTTGCAGGGGGCGCGCACTGAAGCTTTCTTT	CASSLQGARTEAFF
TRBV4-1	NA	few	TRBJ2-3	TGCGCCAGCAGCCAATCCCCCGGAGGGGGCAGCGCAGATACGCAGTATTTT	CASSQSPGGGSADTQYF
TRBV9	TRBD2	NA	TRBJ2-1	TGTGCCAGCAGCCCCGAAAGCGGGGGGGCCCCTCGGGAGCAGTTCTTC	CASSPESGGAPREQFF
TRBV11-3	NA	NA	TRBJ1-1	TGTGCCAGCGGGGACCACGGTTTGAACACTGAAGCTTTCTTT	CASGDHGLNTEAFF
TRBV7-9	TRBD2	NA	TRBJ2-3	TGTGCCAGCAGCCCGTGGACTAGCGGGGGGGCCGGCGATACGCAGTATTTT	CASSPWTSGGAGDTQYF
TRBV5-5	NA	NA	TRBJ2-1	TGTGCCAGCAGCTCACTTAAGAACGGGGAAAATGAGCAGTTCTTC	CASSSLKNGENEQFF
TRBV29-1	NA	few	TRBJ2-1	TGCAGCGCCCGCCGGGGCTCCTACAATGAGCAGTTCTTC	CSARRGSYNEQFF
TRBV4-1	NA	NA	TRBJ2-3	TGCGCCAGCAGCCAAGTAGTATTACGGGGCGCCCACGAAGATACGCAGTATTTT	CASSQVVLRGAHEDTQYF
TRBV15	TRBD1	few	TRBJ1-5	TGTGCCACCGAACAGGGGGCAGGCAATCAGCCCCAGCATTTT	CATEQGAGNQPQHF
TRBV19	TRBD2	NA	TRBJ2-3	TGTGCCAGTACGCTAGCGGGGGGGCTATCAGATACGCAGTATTTT	CASTLAGGLSDTQYF
TRBV3-1	TRBD1	NA	TRBJ2-4	TGTGCCAGCAGCCTAGGGACAGGATCGACCTTTCAGTACTTC	CASSLGTGSTFQYF
TRBV29-1	TRBD2	few	TRBJ2-7	TGCAGCGTTGTGAGGACTAGCGACGACGAGCAGTACTTC	CSVVRTSDDEQYF
TRBV5-1	NA	NA	TRBJ2-7	TGCGCCAGCAGCTACGGCGGGACGGATATTAGGCAGTACTTC	CASSYGGTDIRQYF
TRBV5-1	NA	NA	TRBJ1-1	TGCGCCAGCAGCGCCGACGGGGGGAACACTGAAGCTTTCTTT	CASSADGGNTEAFF
TRBV9	NA	few	TRBJ2-1	TGTGCCAGCAGCGTAGCCACGATAGGAGGGAACAATGAGCAGTTCTTC	CASSVATIGGNNEQFF
TRBV7-2	NA	few	TRBJ2-7	TGTGCCAGCAGCTTTAGATCGCGGACTACGACCGCCTACGAGCAGTACTTC	CASSFRSRTTTAYEQYF
TRBV7-8	TRBD2	once	TRBJ2-5	TGTGCCAGCAGCTTAGCGGTCGCTAGCGGGAGGGCCGTAGAGACCCAGTACTTC	CASSLAVASGRAVETQYF
TRBV14	TRBD1	NA	TRBJ2-7	TGTGCCAGCAGCCAAAGGGACAGGACCTACGAGCAGTACTTC	CASSQRDRTYEQYF
TRBV5-5	NA	NA	TRBJ2-7	TGTGCCAGCAGCTTGGGGGCCGGGATAACCTACGAGCAGTACTTC	CASSLGAGITYEQYF
TRBV18	NA	few	TRBJ2-2	TGTGCCAGCTCAGTTAGGACCCGGACCGGGGAGCTGTTTTTT	CASSVRTRTGELFF
TRBV7-9	NA	few	TRBJ2-2	TGTGCCAGCAGCTTAGCGGGGGCCGGGGAGCTGTTTTTT	CASSLAGAGELFF
TRBV18	NA	many	TRBJ1-2	TGTGCCAGCTCAAGACAGTATGGCTACACCTTC	CASSRQYGYTF
TRBV12-3/TRBV12-4	NA	NA	TRBJ1-5	TGTGCCAGCAGTTTGGGGGGATCGAGCAATCAGCCCCAGCATTTT	CASSLGGSSNQPQHF
TRBV12-3/TRBV12-4	NA	NA	TRBJ2-7	TGTGCCAGCACCTGGGGCAGCTCGAGCTCCTACGAGCAGTACTTC	CASTWGSSSSYEQYF
TRBV19	NA	NA	TRBJ2-5	TGTGCCAGTAATACAGGGTCGGGTGTGGAGACCCAGTACTTC	CASNTGSGVETQYF
TRBV7-2	NA	few	TRBJ2-1	TGTGCCAGCAGCTTAGCCTTGGCTGAGGGACGGTTCTTC	CASSLALAEGRFF
TRBV12-3/TRBV12-4	NA	few	TRBJ2-5	TGTGCCAGCAGTTTCGGGATCTGGGAGACCCAGTACTTC	CASSFGIWETQYF
TRBV19	NA	few	TRBJ2-1	TGTGCCAGTAAGGAGGATAGCTCCTACAATGAGCAGTTCTTC	CASKEDSSYNEQFF
TRBV7-8	TRBD1	NA	TRBJ1-1	TGTGCCAGCAGCTTACGGGGGACAGGAGGCACTGAAGCTTTCTTT	CASSLRGTGGTEAFF